This entry features one T cell receptor beta chain sequence. Its antigen is currently unknown. The CDR3 has 17 amino acids. With V trimmed by 6 bases and J by 3 bases, 13 bases remained unmatched. Germline CDR1 is PRHDT and CDR2 is FYEKMQ (reference sequence). The entry originates in a study of T cell clonotyping in hematopoietic cell transplantation. Profiling relied on immunoSEQ multiplex PCR, and the TCRdb table lists in-frame clones only, not all of them. The sample yields under 30,000 clones, about 93% seen once. Recipients were bled about 28 days pretransplant and at posttransplant days 30, 100, 180. Study observations and caveats: Higher Inverse Simpson Index values in graft donor and pretransplant recipient predicted broader posttransplant TCR diversity. Pathologically expanded recipient clonotypes increased progressively from day 30 to day 180 as diversity fell. Without cell sorting, CD4 versus CD8 contributions remain unresolved.

V usage is TRBV13 and J usage is TRBJ2-7, with 11 nucleotides matching TRBD1. Material: PBMCs, obtained 100 days after allogeneic stem cell transplant. The TCR comes from a female patient between 50 and 59 years old who had an allogeneic stem cell transplant from a related donor, so the T cells may come from the graft donor. Some clones in this sample may be carry-over from other donors' samples. The CDR3 DNA sequence: TGTGCCAGCAGTAAAAACCGGGACAGGGGGAAGAACTACGAGCAGTACTTC. Translation: CASSKNRDRGKNYEQYF.